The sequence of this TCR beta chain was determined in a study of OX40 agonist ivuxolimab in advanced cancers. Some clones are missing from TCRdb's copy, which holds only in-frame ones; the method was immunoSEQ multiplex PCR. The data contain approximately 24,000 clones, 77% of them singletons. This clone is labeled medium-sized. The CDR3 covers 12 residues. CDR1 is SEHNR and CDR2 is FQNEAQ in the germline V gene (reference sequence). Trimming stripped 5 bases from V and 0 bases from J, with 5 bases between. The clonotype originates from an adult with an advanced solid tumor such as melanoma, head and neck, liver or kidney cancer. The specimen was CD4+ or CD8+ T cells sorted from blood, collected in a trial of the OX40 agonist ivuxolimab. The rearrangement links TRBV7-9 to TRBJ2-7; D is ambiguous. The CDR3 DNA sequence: TGTGCCAGCAGCATGGGCTCCTACGAGCAGTACTTC. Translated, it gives CASSMGSYEQYF.